The sequence of this T cell receptor (beta chain) was determined in a study of CD8+ T cells in alopecia areata. Study results and caveats: Tofacitinib yielded significantly lower scalp clonality and fewer expanded CD8+ clones among the top 100.

On this clone itself: Its antigen is unidentified.

This CDR3 comprises 15 residues. The germline V gene has CDR1 MGHDK and CDR2 SYGVNS. Trimming stripped 4 bases from V and 2 bases from J, with 11 bases between. Treatment defined: oral pan-JAK inhibitor, 5-10 mg twice daily. It was cDNA, reverse transcribed from extracted RNA, that served as the sequencing template. Measured with immunoSEQ multiplex PCR; TCRdb has only the in-frame clones, and not every one. Among about 90,000 clones listed, around 44% were seen once. This sequence joins TRBV25-1 and TRBJ2-2; D may correspond to TRBD1 or TRBD2 (5 bases each). This receptor was taken from a human donor with alopecia areata. The sequences come from CD8+ T cells sorted from blood, collected at week 24, from a patient treated with tofacitinib. CDR3 DNA sequence: TGTGCCAGCAGTGCCCGGGACCGTAACACCGGGGAGCTGTTTTTT. It specifies CASSARDRNTGELFF. Drawing the rest from reference TRBV25-1 and TRBJ2-2, the complete variable domain is EADIYQTPRYLVIGTGKKITLECSQTMGHDKMYWYQQDPGMELHLIHYSYGVNSTEKGDLSSESTVSRIRTEHFPLTLESARPSHTSQYLCASSARDRNTGELFFGEGSRLTVL.